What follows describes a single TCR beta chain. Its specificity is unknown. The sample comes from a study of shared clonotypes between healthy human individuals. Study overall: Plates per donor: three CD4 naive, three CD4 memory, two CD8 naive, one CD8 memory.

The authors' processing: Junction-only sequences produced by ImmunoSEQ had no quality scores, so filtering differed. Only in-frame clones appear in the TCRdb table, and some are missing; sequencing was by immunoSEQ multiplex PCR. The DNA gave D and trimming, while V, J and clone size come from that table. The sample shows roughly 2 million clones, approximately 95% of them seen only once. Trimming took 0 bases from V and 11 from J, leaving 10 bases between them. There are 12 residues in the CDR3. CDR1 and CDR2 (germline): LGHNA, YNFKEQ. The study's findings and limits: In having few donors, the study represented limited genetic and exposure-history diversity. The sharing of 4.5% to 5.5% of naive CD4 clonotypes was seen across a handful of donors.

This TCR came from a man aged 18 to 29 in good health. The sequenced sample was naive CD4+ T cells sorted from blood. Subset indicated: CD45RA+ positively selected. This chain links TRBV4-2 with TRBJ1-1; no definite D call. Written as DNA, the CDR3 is TGTGCCAGCAGCCAAGATGGGGTATGGGCTTTCTTT. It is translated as CASSQDGVWAFF.